Presented here are 27 T cell receptor beta chains from one specimen sequenced in a study of blood T cells in healthy people across ages (dated by TCRdb to the mid-2010s). Libraries were constructed by 5' RACE. TCRdb lists the instrument as Illumina HiSeq 2500. A second 7 to 11 cycle PCR used a sample-barcoded 5' primer and a J-beta primer mix. The raw public reads went through TCRdb reprocessing: fastp at Q25, MiXCR clone calling, in-frame beta chains kept. Entries are consolidated by CDR3 protein sequence, retaining the most common genes and DNA. The sample includes a few hundred thousand distinct CDR3 sequences, with roughly a quarter observed a single time. The leading ten clones occupy approximately 3.6% of the sample. These data also formed part of another study, on T cells of mothers and their children.

Sequenced sample: blood. The receptors here all came from a boy aged 2 to 10 in good health.

This clonotype was observed a handful of times. The rearrangement links TRBV9 to TRBJ2-3; TRBD2 aligns across 14 bases. The CDR3 sequence is 15 residues long. From germline, CDR1 is SGDLS and CDR2 YYNGEE. V lost 7 bases to trimming and J lost 6 bases; unmatched junction nucleotides: 7. This CDR3 reads CASQTSGGAADTQYF. As DNA, the CDR3 is TGTGCCAGCCAGACTAGCGGGGGGGCAGCGGATACGCAGTATTTT.

This clonotype was seen only a few times. The J gene is TRBJ2-7, the V gene TRBV19; TRBD2 agrees at 10 bases. The CDR3 is 15 amino acids. Losses at the gene ends were 1 base for V and 6 bases for J; bases not matched to a gene: 6. In germline, CDR1 is LNHDA, CDR2 SQIVND (reference sequence). The CDR3 sequence is CASSIGASGSVEQYF. The CDR3 DNA reads as TGTGCCAGTAGTATAGGAGCTAGCGGGAGCGTCGAGCAGTACTTC.

This clonotype turned up a few times. The rearrangement uses TRBV18 and TRBJ2-5; the D is unclear. Trimming cost V 6 bases and J 7 bases, with 15 bases left between them. The CDR3 has 13 amino acids. Germline V gives CDR1 KGHSH, CDR2 LQKENI. The CDR3 protein is CASSPKEEGTQYF. The CDR3 bases are TGTGCCAGCTCGCCCAAAGAGGAAGGGACCCAGTACTTC.

V usage is TRBV24-1 and J usage is TRBJ1-5; D uncertain. V was trimmed by 0 bases and J by 8 bases, leaving 13 bases between them. Germline V CDR1 and CDR2: KGHDR, SFDVKD. The CDR3 consists of 15 residues. The CDR3 is CATSDLRRREEPQHF. The CDR3, as DNA: TGTGCCACCAGTGATTTGCGACGGCGCGAGGAGCCCCAGCATTTT.

There are a few counts of this clonotype. The chain has TRBV28 and TRBJ1-4, with a possible D match to TRBD1 (6 bases). V was cut by 6 bases and J by 0 bases, with 8 bases left in between. CDR3 size: 14 residues. Germline V gives CDR1 MDHEN, CDR2 SYDVKM. CDR3 residues: CASRGQPTNEKLFF. CDR3 nucleotide sequence: TGTGCCAGCAGAGGACAGCCAACTAATGAAAAACTGTTTTTT.

The rearrangement uses TRBV3-1 and TRBJ2-5; no clear D gene. The CDR3 consists of 14 residues. V was pared by 2 bases and J by 5 bases, with 12 bases between. Germline CDR1 and CDR2: LGHDT and YNNKEL (reference sequence). CDR3 loop: CASSQRRQRETQYF. The CDR3 DNA is TGTGCCAGCAGCCAACGACGGCAACGGGAGACCCAGTACTTC.

The chain has TRBV7-6 and TRBJ2-5; 7 bases fit TRBD2. Germline V CDR1 and CDR2: SGHVS, FNYEAQ. The J segment lost 7 bases and the V segment lost 6 bases, leaving 14 bases of the junction unmatched. The CDR3 loop spans 15 amino acids. The DNA of the CDR3 is TGTGCCAGCAGAAGCGGGGCGCTACCCGCGGGGACCCAGTACTTC. The encoded protein is CASRSGALPAGTQYF.

This clonotype was observed a handful of times. This chain uses TRBV7-6 with TRBJ2-5, with 11 bases that match TRBD2. The J call is in doubt because the DNA end fits TRBJ2-1 better. CDR3 size: 16 residues. Germline assignment: CDR1 SGHVS and CDR2 FNYEAQ. The CDR3, as DNA: TGTGCCAGCAGCTCTCCGACTAGCGGGGTTGCTGGTGAGCAGTTCTTC. This gives the protein CASSSPTSGVAGEQFF.

This clonotype appeared a few times. The rearrangement links TRBV2 to TRBJ1-1, with D perhaps TRBD1 (6 bases). V dropped 10 bases and J dropped 5 bases, with 20 bases sitting between them. This CDR3 contains 14 residues. The germline CDR1 and CDR2 sequences are SNHLY and FYNNEI. CDR3 amino acids: CATGGSSYGTEAFF. In DNA form, the CDR3 reads TGTGCCACCGGGGGCAGCTCCTATGGTACTGAAGCTTTCTTT.

This chain connects TRBV10-3 to TRBJ1-2; D gene ambiguous. CDR3 size: 12 residues. The V end lost 8 bases, the J end lost 7 bases, and 14 bases lay between the germline ends. Germline lookup yields CDR1 ENHRY and CDR2 SYGVKD. Here the CDR3 reads CAIQNTQGGYTF. Here the CDR3 DNA reads TGTGCCATCCAGAACACCCAAGGTGGCTACACCTTC.

The chain couples TRBV2 to TRBJ2-2; no reliable D call. Trimming removed 2 bases at V and 8 bases at J, with 9 bases between. Looked up from germline, CDR1 is SNHLY and CDR2 is FYNNEI. CDR3 length: 13 residues. CDR3 nucleotide sequence: TGTGCCAGCAGTGAATTAGTAATGGGGGAGCTGTTTTTT. Translated, it gives CASSELVMGELFF.

The J gene is TRBJ2-1, the V gene TRBV10-3; 10 nucleotides agree with TRBD2. The end of the DNA aligns better with TRBJ2-7, so the J call may be wrong. Germline values: CDR1 ENHRY, CDR2 SYGVKD. The length of the CDR3 is 18 residues. The CDR3 coding sequence is TGTGCCATCAGTGAGTCCACACAACTTCTAGCGGGAGCACGCGAGCAGTACTTC. It specifies CAISESTQLLAGAREQYF.

The CDR3: CASSRFGGGPYEQYF. In nucleotides, the CDR3 is TGTGCCAGCAGCCGCTTTGGGGGAGGTCCCTACGAGCAGTACTTC. The chain carries TRBV28 and TRBJ2-7; possibly TRBD2 for D (6 bases). The V gene lost 6 bases and the J gene lost 2 bases, with 17 bases spanning the gap. The germline gives CDR1 MDHEN, CDR2 SYDVKM. The CDR3 runs to 15 residues.

The J gene is TRBJ2-2, the V gene TRBV5-1; TRBD2 is a possible D gene (6 bases). CDR1 is SGHRS and CDR2 is YFSETQ in the germline V gene. The CDR3 runs 13 residues. V gave up 3 bases and J gave up 7 bases, with 10 bases separating them. The CDR3: CASSSPEGGELFF. The CDR3 DNA reads as TGCGCCAGCAGCTCCCCGGAGGGCGGGGAGCTGTTTTTT.

This clonotype was seen only a few times. The chain has TRBV7-8 and TRBJ2-7; 8 bases are a match to TRBD1. The J segment lost 3 bases and the V segment lost 5 bases, leaving 6 bases of the junction unmatched. The CDR3 runs 14 residues. From germline, CDR1 is SGHVS and CDR2 FQNEAQ. CDR3 region: CASSMTGVRYEQYF. CDR3 in DNA: TGTGCCAGCAGCATGACAGGGGTGCGCTACGAGCAGTACTTC. The variable domain in full, completed from reference TRBV7-8 and TRBJ2-7, reads GAGVSQSPRYKVAKRGQDVALRCDPISGHVSLFWYQQALGQGPEFLTYFQNEAQLDKSGLPSDRFFAERPEGSVSTLKIQRTQQEDSAVYLCASSMTGVRYEQYFGPGTRLTVT.

The chain uses TRBV15 and TRBJ2-5, with D perhaps matching TRBD1 or TRBD2 (6 bases each). Trimming cost V 2 bases and J 2 bases, with 24 bases left between them. This CDR3 has 19 amino acids. Germline V gene data show CDR1 as LNHNV and CDR2 as YYDKDF (reference sequence). CDR3 coding DNA: TGTGCCACCAGCAGACCTAAACAGGGTGGAGGGGAATTGCAAGAGACCCAGTACTTC. Translated: CATSRPKQGGGELQETQYF.

This sequence joins TRBV5-1 and TRBJ2-5; 7 bases map to TRBD1. CDR3 length equals 14 residues. Germline lookup yields CDR1 SGHRS and CDR2 YFSETQ. The V segment lost 0 bases and the J segment 12 bases; nucleotides outside the gene matches: 11. CDR3 amino acids: CASSLALDRQGKYF. The CDR3 bases are TGCGCCAGCAGCTTGGCTCTAGACCGACAGGGAAAGTACTTC.

This clonotype has a handful of counts. V usage is TRBV28 and J usage is TRBJ2-3; D remains unclear. This CDR3 spans 13 amino acids. V was cut by 6 bases and J by 3 bases, with 10 bases left in between. From germline, CDR1 is MDHEN and CDR2 SYDVKM. The DNA for the CDR3 is TGTGCCAGCAGAAAGGGTGGGACAGATACGCAGTATTTT. Translating it yields CASRKGGTDTQYF. Variable domain in full (rest from reference TRBV28 and TRBJ2-3): DVKVTQSSRYLVKRTGEKVFLECVQDMDHENMFWYRQDPGLGLRLIYFSYDVKMKEKGDIPEGYSVSREKKERFSLILESASTNQTSMYLCASRKGGTDTQYFGPGTRLTVL.

J is TRBJ2-7 and V is TRBV15; D is ambiguous. The J call could be wrong; TRBJ2-1 is a better fit for the DNA end. Germline CDR1 reads LNHNV; CDR2 reads YYDKDF (reference sequence). This CDR3 has 12 residues. The CDR3 spells CATSREMAKQFF. As DNA, the CDR3 is TGTGCCACCAGCAGAGAAATGGCCAAGCAGTTCTTC.

This clonotype occurred many times. The V and J genes are TRBV7-2 and TRBJ2-5, with 8 bases lining up with TRBD2. Germline CDR1 and CDR2: SGHTA and FQGNSA. Germline trimming cut 4 bases from V and 4 bases from J; bases unmatched to any gene: 2. The CDR3 length is 13 residues. CDR3 loop: CASSSGLAETQYF. The CDR3 DNA is TGTGCCAGCAGCTCAGGACTAGCAGAGACCCAGTACTTC.

The gene calls are TRBV12-3 or TRBV12-4 and TRBJ2-5, with 9 nucleotides matching TRBD2. V was pared by 6 bases and J by 1 base, with 6 bases of the junction left unmatched. The CDR3 is 15 amino acids. This chain's CDR3 is CASRPGGGAQETQYF. The CDR3 DNA is TGTGCCAGCAGGCCTGGCGGGGGGGCCCAAGAGACCCAGTACTTC.

The table lists this clonotype with a few counts. The chain has TRBV2 and TRBJ2-5; tentative D call: TRBD2 (6 bases). Germline-derived CDR1 and CDR2 are SNHLY and FYNNEI. This CDR3 region has 12 residues. V lost 5 bases and J lost 6, with 10 bases in between. The DNA of the CDR3 is TGTGCCAGCAGTACGGGCGGGAAGACCCAGTACTTC. It encodes CASSTGGKTQYF.

The chain has TRBV5-1 and TRBJ1-4; D gene unclear. Germline V gene lookup returns CDR1 SGHRS and CDR2 YFSETQ. This CDR3 is built from 14 residues. Trimming removed 0 bases at V and 3 bases at J, with 6 bases between. The CDR3 nucleotides read TGCGCCAGCAGCTTGGAAGGGCCTAATGAAAAACTGTTTTTT. Amino acids: CASSLEGPNEKLFF.

This clonotype occurred many times. The chain is built from TRBV20-1 and TRBJ2-5, with D maybe TRBD2 (5 bases). The J call may be in error: the DNA end matches TRBJ2-1 better. This CDR3 has 11 residues. Looked up from germline, CDR1 is DFQATT and CDR2 is SNEGSKA (reference sequence). The CDR3: CSARTLGEQFF. CDR3 DNA sequence: TGCAGTGCTCGGACTCTGGGTGAGCAGTTCTTC.

The chain is built from TRBV9 and TRBJ1-1; D remains ambiguous. Germline-derived CDR1 and CDR2 are SGDLS and YYNGEE. Trimming removed 3 bases from V and 1 base from J, with 7 bases in between. The CDR3 totals 13 residues. CDR3 residues: CASSGSPNTEAFF. CDR3 nucleotides: TGTGCCAGCAGCGGATCACCGAACACTGAAGCTTTCTTT.

This clonotype was counted between two and nine times. The junction departs from the called germline gene at one end, perhaps through a read error. V is TRBV7-9 and J is TRBJ2-1; D is undetermined. Germline V gene lookup returns CDR1 SEHNR and CDR2 FQNEAQ (reference sequence). The CDR3 covers 11 residues. The DNA of the CDR3 is TGTGCCAGCAGCCCGACGTATGAACAGTTCTTC. Amino acid sequence: CASSPTYEQFF.

The gene calls are TRBV21-1 and TRBJ2-7; TRBD1 is the table's D call and was not checked against the DNA. TRBV21-1 is described as a pseudogene. CDR3 length: 17 amino acids. The CDR3: CASSPPDRGLLAYEQYF. For the CDR3, the DNA is TGTGCCAGCAGCCCACCGGACAGGGGGCTACTCGCCTACGAGCAGTACTTC.